The clone carrying this T cell receptor beta chain showed up many times. Its cognate antigen is unknown. One end of the junction does not line up with germline, which may come from a read error. These data are taken from a study of regulatory T cells in long-lasting Graves disease. The wider study: The study counted Graves' disease as persistent given over 5 years of antithyroid drugs and positive TSH receptor antibodies.

CDR3 regions were amplified by Arm-PCR using iRepertoire HTBI primers to build TCR beta libraries. Via MiXCR, TCRdb re-called the multiplex PCR reads, giving one row per CDR3 protein. The table includes about 340,000 distinct CDR3 sequences, around a fifth detected once. Specified time point: persistent/refractory GD, antithyroid drugs over 5 years with positive TRAb. Scientists built the TCR library using RNA that was extracted from PBMCs. Study results and limitations: Patients with persistent disease shared some 2,500 public clonotypes, outpacing the approximately 920 shared by new patients.

The V gene's germline CDR1 is DFQATT and CDR2 SNEGSKA (reference sequence). This CDR3 has 15 residues. The chain is built from TRBV20-1 and TRBJ2-5; maybe TRBD2 (6 bases). The TCR was taken from a female donor with Graves disease. The sample here was peripheral blood mononuclear cells (PBMCs), taken when the disease was refractory, from a patient treated with antithyroid drugs. The CDR3 loop is CSTSTLAVPQETQYF. DNA for the CDR3: TGCAGTACTAGTACACTAGCTGTTCCACAAGAGACCCAGTACTTC.